This record looks at one T cell receptor beta chain sequence and its context. The antigen is not known. Separate from the roughly 700-subject first cohort, the roughly 120-subject validation cohort was the one that the donors belonged to. This sample was included in a study of cytomegalovirus exposure and HLA in healthy donors. On the study more broadly: A subsequent analysis reported that the roughly 120 validation repertoires were produced on the same platform that had also been used for the 500 to 700 first-cohort repertoires. Study-level findings and limits: Both high specificity and high sensitivity reportedly marked the classifier's diagnosis of cytomegalovirus status. The study listed roughly 150 cytomegalovirus-associated TCR beta chains.

The length of the CDR3 is 15 residues. Germline V gene data show CDR1 as SGHVS and CDR2 as FNYEAQ. V was clipped by 1 base and J by 5 bases, with 14 bases between them. This table comes from immunoSEQ multiplex PCR, and its TCRdb copy is limited to in-frame clones, with some not included. The sample consists of roughly 110,000 clones, 88% of them appearing once. The rearrangement joins TRBV7-6 to TRBJ1-2; D perhaps matches TRBD1 (5 bases). Sequenced material: PBMCs. The sequence derives from a woman aged 18-29 years in good health and CMV-seropositive. The CDR3 sequence: CASSLGGIGGYGYTF. The CDR3 region has the DNA TGTGCCAGCAGCTTAGGCGGTATTGGGGGGTATGGCTACACCTTC. Supplemented by reference TRBV7-6 and TRBJ1-2, the full variable domain reads GAGVSQSPRYKVTKRGQDVALRCDPISGHVSLYWYRQALGQGPEFLTYFNYEAQQDKSGLPNDRFSAERPEGSISTLTIQRTEQRDSAMYRCASSLGGIGGYGYTFGSGTRLTVV.